The entry that follows covers one TCR beta chain sequence. Its cognate antigen has yet to be identified. It has no much larger one-base neighbor in the sample; base qualities were not kept. TCRbeta CDR3 regions were amplified from genomic DNA using the immunoSEQ Assay, a bias-controlled multiplex PCR. Per the original workflow: Within the assay, amplification of reference gene primers was used to estimate how many nucleated cells each sample contained. To quantify the absolute abundance of each unique TCRbeta CDR3 rearrangement, sequence reads were collapsed and filtered. For each sample, productive Simpson clonality was calculated as the square root of Simpson's diversity index across productive rearrangements. The source is immuneACCESS, and TCRdb retained only in-frame sequences with V and J called. Part of the clones is not carried over; for the studies checked, unresolved V genes explain less than half of this, and the remainder is unexplained. From that table come the V and J calls and clone size; the DNA was used to work out D and trimming. Counted in this sample were fewer than 85,000 clones; 85% to 90% of them appeared once. The ten most abundant clones make up 4% to 5.5% of the sample.

The data derive from a study of blood T cell repertoires in COVID-19 (dated by TCRdb to 2020 to 2021). About the full investigation: Samples covering the acute and convalescent phases of COVID-19 were provided by collaborators in the United States, Italy and Spain. The prospective study material was composed of cDNA or gDNA derived from T cells, B-cell-depleted T cells, or PBMCs. Deeply sampled blood TCRbeta repertoires from subjects exposed to, actively infected with, or recovered from COVID-19 were included in the dataset. The repertoires were made available in a free public database intended to serve as a resource for research on the immune response to SARS-CoV-2. Samples were obtained from the ongoing ImmuneRACE study (first 160 participants) and from 1,254 subjects provided by 6 global collaborators. Nearly every sample came with metadata listing a de-identified subject ID, COVID-19 status, age in years and sex. Where available, HLA class I and class II types were obtained from metadata supplied by the sample provider rather than from assay-based typing. Broad study findings and their caveats: The quantity of clinical and demographic metadata differed by source and by participant and was supplied without curation.

Collaborating institutions collected whole blood in K2EDTA tubes following their own protocols. For TCRbeta analysis, collaborators shipped samples in one of three forms: frozen whole blood, isolated PBMCs, or DNA extracted from either of those sample types. The sample was peripheral blood. This sequence was found in an elderly man with acute or convalescent COVID-19.

The CDR3 reads as follows: CASRPTGTYHEQYF. The sequence in DNA is TGTGCCAGCAGACCAACCGGGACATACCACGAGCAGTACTTC. Rearrangement joined TRBV6-6 to TRBJ2-7; a weak D assignment points to TRBD1 (6 bases agree). Reading the germline V gene (reference sequence) gives CDR1 MNHNY and CDR2 SVGAGI. A distance of 17 bases separates the germline ends of V and J, which lose 6 bases and 5 bases respectively. Inclusive of the bounding cysteine and phenylalanine, the CDR3 is 14 residues long. This entry keeps only the CDR3 DNA: 42 bases, framed from base 1.